This T cell receptor beta chain was documented in a study of cytomegalovirus exposure and HLA in healthy donors. PCR amplification relied on 60 Vbeta primers (plus 13 Jbeta primers). Here immunoSEQ multiplex PCR was the method, and the copy in TCRdb shows in-frame clones only, minus some. This table has about 120,000 clones, about 85% appearing once. V was pared by 0 bases and J by 2 bases, with 11 bases between. The CDR3 is 15 amino acids. Germline V lookup: CDR1 LGHNA, CDR2 YSLEER. This clonotype originated in a man younger than 30 in good health and CMV-seropositive. Source material: PBMCs. The chain combines TRBV4-3 with TRBJ2-7; D remains unclear. The CDR3, as DNA: TGCGCCAGCAGCCAAGATGCCCTAGTCCCCTACGAGCAGTACTTC. This codes for CASSQDALVPYEQYF.